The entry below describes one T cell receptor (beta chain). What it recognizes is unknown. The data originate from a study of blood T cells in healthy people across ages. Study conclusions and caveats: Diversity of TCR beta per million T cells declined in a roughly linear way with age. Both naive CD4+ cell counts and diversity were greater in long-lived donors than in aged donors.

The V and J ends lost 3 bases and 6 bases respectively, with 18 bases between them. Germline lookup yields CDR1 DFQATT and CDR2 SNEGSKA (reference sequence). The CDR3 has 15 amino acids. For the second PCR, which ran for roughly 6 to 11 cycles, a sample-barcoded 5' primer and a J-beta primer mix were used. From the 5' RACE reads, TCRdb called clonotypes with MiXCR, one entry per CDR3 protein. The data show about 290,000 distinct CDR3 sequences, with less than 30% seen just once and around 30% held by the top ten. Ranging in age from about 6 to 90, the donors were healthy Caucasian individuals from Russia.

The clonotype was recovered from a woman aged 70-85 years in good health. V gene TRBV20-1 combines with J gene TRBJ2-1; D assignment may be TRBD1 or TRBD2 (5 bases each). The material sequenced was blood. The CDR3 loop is CSARPPPGRLNEQFF. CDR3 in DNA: TGCAGTGCTAGGCCCCCTCCGGGACGCCTCAATGAGCAGTTCTTC.